This T cell receptor (beta chain) was found in a study of T cell changes during pregnancy in multiple sclerosis (dated by TCRdb to about 2019). At the level of the whole study: The study looked at changes in the T cell repertoire across pregnancy in women with multiple sclerosis.

From V the trimming removes 7 bases and from J it removes 7 bases, while the gene matches leave 6 bases of the junction unaccounted for. Sequences SNHLY (CDR1) and FYNNEI (CDR2) are obtained from the germline V gene. Its CDR3 holds 15 amino acids, cysteine through phenylalanine. Only the CDR3 part of the read is kept: 45 bases, read in frame from the first base. Libraries were built with the immunoSEQ multiplex PCR assay. The table was pulled from immuneACCESS by TCRdb, which kept in-frame rearrangements only. Such tables lose some clones; where checked, under half of the loss comes from unresolved V genes, and the rest has no known cause. Recorded for this sample are about 24,000 clones; under 95% of them occurred a single time. In total, the top ten clones hold around 9.2% of the sample. With respect to this clone: Its target antigen remains unknown. No base quality values were provided; no much bigger clone lies one nucleotide off.

The source of this sequence is a female donor in good health, enrolled as a control in a pregnancy study. The V and J segments used are TRBV2 and TRBJ2-1; TRBD2 fits 14 bases in the junction. The sample consisted of CD8+ T cells from peripheral blood mononuclear cells, taken in the third trimester of pregnancy. The DNA reads TGTGCCAGCATAGGGACTAGCGGGAGCCTGAATGAGCAGTTCTTC. The encoded protein is CASIGTSGSLNEQFF.